This note documents a single T cell receptor (beta chain) sequence. The sample comes from a study of shared clonotypes between healthy human individuals. In the study overall: A couple of women and a few men aged 18 to 49 made up the donors.

Sequenced by immunoSEQ multiplex PCR; TCRdb stores in-frame clones only, minus some. The sample consists of millions of clones, around 90% of them appearing once. The germline V and J ends were trimmed by 2 bases and 6 bases, with 10 bases remaining between them. CDR1 and CDR2 (germline): MNHNY, SVGAGI (reference sequence). CDR3 size: 13 residues. The clonotype was recovered from a man between 18 and 29 years old in good health. The sequenced sample consisted of naive CD4+ T cells sorted from blood. Regarding subset: CD45RA+ positively selected. The J gene is TRBJ1-1, the V gene TRBV6-6; no clear D gene. DNA for the CDR3: TGTGCCAGCAGTTACAGGGAAGTCTCTGAAGCTTTCTTT. It codes for CASSYREVSEAFF.